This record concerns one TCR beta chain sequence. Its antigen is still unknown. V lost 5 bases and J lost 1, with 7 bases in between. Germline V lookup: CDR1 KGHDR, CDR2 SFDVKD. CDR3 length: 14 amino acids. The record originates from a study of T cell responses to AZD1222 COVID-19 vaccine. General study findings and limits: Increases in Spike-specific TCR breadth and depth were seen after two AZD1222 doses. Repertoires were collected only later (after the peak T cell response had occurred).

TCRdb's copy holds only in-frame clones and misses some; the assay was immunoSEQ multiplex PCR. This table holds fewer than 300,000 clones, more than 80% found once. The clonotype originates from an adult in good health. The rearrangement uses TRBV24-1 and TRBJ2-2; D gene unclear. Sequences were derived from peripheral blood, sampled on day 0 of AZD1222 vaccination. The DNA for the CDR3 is TGTGCCACCAGTGGTCTGCAGAACACCGGGGAGCTGTTTTTT. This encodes CATSGLQNTGELFF.